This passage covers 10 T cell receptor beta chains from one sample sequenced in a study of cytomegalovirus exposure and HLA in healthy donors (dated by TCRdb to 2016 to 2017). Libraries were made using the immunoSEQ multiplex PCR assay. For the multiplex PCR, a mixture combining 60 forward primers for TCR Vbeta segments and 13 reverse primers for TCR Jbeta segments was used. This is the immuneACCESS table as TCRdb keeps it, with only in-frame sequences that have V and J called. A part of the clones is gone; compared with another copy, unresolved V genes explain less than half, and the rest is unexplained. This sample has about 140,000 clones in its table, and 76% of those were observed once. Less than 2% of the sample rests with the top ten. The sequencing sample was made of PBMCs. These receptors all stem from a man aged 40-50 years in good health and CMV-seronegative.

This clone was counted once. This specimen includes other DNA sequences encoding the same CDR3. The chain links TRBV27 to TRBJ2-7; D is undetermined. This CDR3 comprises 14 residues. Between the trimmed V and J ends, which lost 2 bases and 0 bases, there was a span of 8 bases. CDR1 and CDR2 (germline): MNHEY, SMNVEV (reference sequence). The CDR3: CASSLTEYSYEQYF. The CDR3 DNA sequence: TGTGCCAGCAGTTTAACAGAATACTCCTACGAGCAGTACTTC.

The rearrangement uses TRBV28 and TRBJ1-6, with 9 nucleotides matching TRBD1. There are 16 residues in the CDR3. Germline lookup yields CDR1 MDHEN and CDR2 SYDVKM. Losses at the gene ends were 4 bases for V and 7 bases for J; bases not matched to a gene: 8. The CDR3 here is CASSSTGGAGNSPLHF. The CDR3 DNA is TGTGCCAGCAGTTCTACAGGGGGCGCGGGGAATTCACCCCTCCACTTT.

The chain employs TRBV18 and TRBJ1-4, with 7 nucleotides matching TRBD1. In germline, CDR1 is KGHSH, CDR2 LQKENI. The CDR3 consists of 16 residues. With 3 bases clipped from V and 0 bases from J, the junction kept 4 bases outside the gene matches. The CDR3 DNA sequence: TGTGCCAGCTCACCCCCGGGACAGCCAACTAATGAAAAACTGTTTTTT. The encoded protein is CASSPPGQPTNEKLFF.

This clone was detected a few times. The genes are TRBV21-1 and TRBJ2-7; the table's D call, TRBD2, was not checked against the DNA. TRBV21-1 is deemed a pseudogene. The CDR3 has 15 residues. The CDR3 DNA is TGTGCCAGCAGCAAACTGCGGCTAGCGGGGGTCGAGCAGTACTTC. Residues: CASSKLRLAGVEQYF.

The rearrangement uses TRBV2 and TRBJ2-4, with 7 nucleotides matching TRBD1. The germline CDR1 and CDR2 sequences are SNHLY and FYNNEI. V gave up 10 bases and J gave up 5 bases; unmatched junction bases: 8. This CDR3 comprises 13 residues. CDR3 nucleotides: TGTGCCACCCAGGGGCAGGGGGAAAACATTCAGTACTTC. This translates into CATQGQGENIQYF.

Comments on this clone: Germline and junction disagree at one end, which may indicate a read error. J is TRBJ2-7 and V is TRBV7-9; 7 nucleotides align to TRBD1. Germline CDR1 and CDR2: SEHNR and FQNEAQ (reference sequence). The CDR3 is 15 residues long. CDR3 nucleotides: TGTTCCAGCAGCTCCTCCGACAGGGCCCCCTACGAGCAGTACTTC. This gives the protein CSSSSSDRAPYEQYF.

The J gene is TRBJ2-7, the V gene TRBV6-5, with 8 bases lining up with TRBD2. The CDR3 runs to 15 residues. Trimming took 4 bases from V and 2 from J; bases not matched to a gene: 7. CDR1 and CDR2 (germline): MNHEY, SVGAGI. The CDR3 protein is CASSSVPGLAYEQYF. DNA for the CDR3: TGTGCCAGCAGTTCGGTACCGGGACTAGCCTACGAGCAGTACTTC.

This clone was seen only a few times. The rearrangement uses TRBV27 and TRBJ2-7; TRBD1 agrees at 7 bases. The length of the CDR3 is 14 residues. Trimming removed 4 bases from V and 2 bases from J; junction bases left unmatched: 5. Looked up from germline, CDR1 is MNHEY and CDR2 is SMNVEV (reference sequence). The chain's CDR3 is CASSSDRVAYEQYF. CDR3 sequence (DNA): TGTGCCAGCAGTTCTGACAGGGTAGCCTACGAGCAGTACTTC.

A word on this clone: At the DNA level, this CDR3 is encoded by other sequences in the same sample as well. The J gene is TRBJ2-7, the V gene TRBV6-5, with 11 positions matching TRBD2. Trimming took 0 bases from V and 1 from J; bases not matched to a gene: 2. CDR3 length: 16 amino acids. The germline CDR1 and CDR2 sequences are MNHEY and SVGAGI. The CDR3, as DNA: TGTGCCAGCAGTTACTCACTAGCGGGAGCATCCTACGAGCAGTACTTC. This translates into CASSYSLAGASYEQYF.

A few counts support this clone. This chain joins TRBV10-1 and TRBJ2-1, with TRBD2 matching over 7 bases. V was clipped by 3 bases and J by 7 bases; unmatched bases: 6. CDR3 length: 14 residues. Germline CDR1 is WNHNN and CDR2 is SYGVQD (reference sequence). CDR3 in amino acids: CASSEGGRTNEQFF. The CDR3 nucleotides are TGCGCCAGCAGTGAAGGCGGGAGAACTAATGAGCAGTTCTTC.